The present entry profiles one T cell receptor beta chain with its context. As yet, its antigen is unknown. Trimming took off 3 bases at V and 8 bases at J, with 17 bases between the two ends. Germline V gives CDR1 MNHNS, CDR2 SASEGT. The CDR3 length is 15 residues. The data are from a study of T-cell memory formation after mild COVID-19. Study-wide context: TCR clusters were largely donor specific. General study results and limits: That cross-reactive memory joined was suggested by some responding clones appearing in pre-infection memory. Mainly CM and EM harbored the contracting CD4+ clones; mainly EMRA harbored the CD8+ ones.

TCRdb re-called the 5' RACE reads with MiXCR, one entry per CDR3 protein. The sample has fewer than 500,000 distinct CDR3 sequences, about 23% seen once. The clonotype comes from an adult woman who had mild COVID-19 (a few samples of this study predate the infection). Cell type and time point are not known. The gene calls are TRBV6-1 and TRBJ2-4, with D perhaps TRBD2 (7 bases). Sequenced: PBMCs or a T cell subset sorted from them (not recorded which). The CDR3 DNA reads as TGTGCCAGCAGTGACCTTCACGGGGGGCCGGACATTCAGTACTTC. Protein: CASSDLHGGPDIQYF.